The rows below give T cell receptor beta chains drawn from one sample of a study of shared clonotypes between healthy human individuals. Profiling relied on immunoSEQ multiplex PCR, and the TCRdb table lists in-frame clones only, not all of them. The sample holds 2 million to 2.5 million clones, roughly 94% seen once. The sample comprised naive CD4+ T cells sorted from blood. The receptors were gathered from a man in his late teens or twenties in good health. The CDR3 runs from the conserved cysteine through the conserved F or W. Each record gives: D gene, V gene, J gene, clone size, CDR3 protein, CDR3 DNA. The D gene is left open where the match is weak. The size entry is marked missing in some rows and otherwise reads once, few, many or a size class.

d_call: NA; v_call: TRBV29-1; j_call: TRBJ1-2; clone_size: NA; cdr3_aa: CSVLIGTNYGYTF; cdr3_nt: TGCAGCGTCCTTATAGGAACTAACTATGGCTACACCTTC
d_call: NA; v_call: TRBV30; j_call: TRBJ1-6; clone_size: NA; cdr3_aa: CAWRGVQTYNSPLHF; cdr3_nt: TGTGCCTGGAGAGGAGTCCAGACCTATAATTCACCCCTCCACTTT
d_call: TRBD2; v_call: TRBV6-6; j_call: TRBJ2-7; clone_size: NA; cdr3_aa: CASSSSGGRSYEQYF; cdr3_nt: TGTGCCAGCAGTTCTAGCGGGGGGCGCTCCTACGAGCAGTACTTC
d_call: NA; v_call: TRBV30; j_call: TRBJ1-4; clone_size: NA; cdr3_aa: CAWSVREKLFF; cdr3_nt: TGTGCCTGGAGTGTAAGGGAAAAACTGTTTTTT
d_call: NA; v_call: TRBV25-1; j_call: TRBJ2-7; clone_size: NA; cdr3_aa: CASSRGSSYEQYF; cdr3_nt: TGTGCCAGTTCTCGGGGCAGCTCCTACGAGCAGTACTTC
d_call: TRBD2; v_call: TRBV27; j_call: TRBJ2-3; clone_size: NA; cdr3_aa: CASAGGWGTDTQYF; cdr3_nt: TGTGCCAGCGCGGGGGGCTGGGGCACAGATACGCAGTATTTT
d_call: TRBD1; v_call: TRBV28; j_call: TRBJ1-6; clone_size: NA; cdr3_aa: CASSPTGQGDNSPLHF; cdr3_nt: TGTGCCAGCAGCCCCACGGGACAGGGAGATAATTCACCCCTCCACTTT
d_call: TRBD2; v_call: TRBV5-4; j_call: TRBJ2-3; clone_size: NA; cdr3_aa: CASSYLAGGWTDTQYF; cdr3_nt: TGTGCCAGCAGCTACTTAGCGGGGGGGTGGACAGATACGCAGTATTTT
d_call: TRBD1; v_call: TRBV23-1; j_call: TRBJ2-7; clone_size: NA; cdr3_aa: CASRGQPNPYEQYF; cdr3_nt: TGCGCCAGCAGGGGACAGCCCAATCCCTACGAGCAGTACTTC
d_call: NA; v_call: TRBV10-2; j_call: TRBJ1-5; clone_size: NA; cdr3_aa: CASSAVTGNIQPQHF; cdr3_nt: TGCGCCAGCAGTGCCGTAACAGGGAATATTCAGCCCCAGCATTTT
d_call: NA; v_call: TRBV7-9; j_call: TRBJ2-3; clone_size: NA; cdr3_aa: CASSLRVPDTQYF; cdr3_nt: TGTGCCAGCAGCTTAAGGGTCCCAGATACGCAGTATTTT
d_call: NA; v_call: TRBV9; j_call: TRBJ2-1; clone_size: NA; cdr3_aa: CASSPRDNEQFF; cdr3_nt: TGTGCCAGCAGCCCCCGAGACAATGAGCAGTTCTTC
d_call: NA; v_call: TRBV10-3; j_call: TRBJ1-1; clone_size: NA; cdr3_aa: CAISYRGNTEAFF; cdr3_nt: TGTGCCATCAGTTATCGGGGCAACACTGAAGCTTTCTTT
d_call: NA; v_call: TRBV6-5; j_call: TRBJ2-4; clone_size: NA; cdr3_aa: CASSPRGGKNIQYF; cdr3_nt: TGTGCCAGCAGTCCGAGGGGGGGCAAAAACATTCAGTACTTC
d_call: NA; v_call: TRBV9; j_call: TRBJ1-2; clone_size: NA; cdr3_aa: CASSREENYGYTF; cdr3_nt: TGTGCCAGTTCTCGGGAGGAGAACTATGGCTACACCTTC
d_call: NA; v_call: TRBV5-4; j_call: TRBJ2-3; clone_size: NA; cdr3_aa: CASSPRDSDTQYF; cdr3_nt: TGTGCCAGCAGCCCACGCGACTCAGATACGCAGTATTTT
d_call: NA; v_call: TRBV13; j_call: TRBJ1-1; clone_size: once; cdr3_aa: CASSSTNTEAFF; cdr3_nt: TGTGCCAGCAGCTCAACGAACACTGAAGCTTTCTTT
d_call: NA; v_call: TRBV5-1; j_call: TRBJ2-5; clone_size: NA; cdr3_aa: CASSFSGEETQYF; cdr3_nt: TGCGCCAGCAGCTTTTCTGGGGAAGAGACCCAGTACTTC
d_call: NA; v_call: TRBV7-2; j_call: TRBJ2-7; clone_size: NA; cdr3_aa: CASSVSPGPSYEQYF; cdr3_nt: TGTGCCAGCAGCGTAAGTCCGGGACCCTCCTACGAGCAGTACTTC
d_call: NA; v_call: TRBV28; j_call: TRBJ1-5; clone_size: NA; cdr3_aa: CASGADLRDQPQHF; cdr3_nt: TGTGCCAGCGGGGCGGATTTGAGGGATCAGCCCCAGCATTTT
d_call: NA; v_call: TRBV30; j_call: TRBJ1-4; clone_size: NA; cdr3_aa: CAWSVQGKWNEKLFF; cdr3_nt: TGTGCCTGGAGTGTACAGGGAAAGTGGAATGAAAAACTGTTTTTT
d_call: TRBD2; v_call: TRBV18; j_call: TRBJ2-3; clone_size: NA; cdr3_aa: CASSPPTGGSLSTDTQYF; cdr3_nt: TGTGCCAGCTCACCACCCACGGGGGGGAGTCTAAGCACAGATACGCAGTATTTT
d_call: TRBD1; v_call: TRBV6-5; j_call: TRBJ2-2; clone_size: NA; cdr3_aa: CASRRDRVPGELFF; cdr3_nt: TGTGCCAGCCGTCGGGACAGGGTCCCTGGGGAGCTGTTTTTT
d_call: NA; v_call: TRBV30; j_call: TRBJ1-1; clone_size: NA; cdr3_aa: CAWNDQGPTEAFF; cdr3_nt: TGTGCCTGGAATGATCAGGGGCCCACTGAAGCTTTCTTT
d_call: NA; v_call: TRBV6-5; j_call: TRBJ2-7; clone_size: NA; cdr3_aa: CASKGAGKTYEQYF; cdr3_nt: TGTGCCAGCAAAGGGGCGGGAAAAACCTACGAGCAGTACTTC
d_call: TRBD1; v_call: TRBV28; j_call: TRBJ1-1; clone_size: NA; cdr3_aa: CASSPTGQGNTEAFF; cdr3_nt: TGTGCCAGCAGTCCTACGGGACAGGGGAACACTGAAGCTTTCTTT
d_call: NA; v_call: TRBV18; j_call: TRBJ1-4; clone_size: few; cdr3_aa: CASSPLQSREKLFF; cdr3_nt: TGTGCCAGCTCACCGTTACAGTCGCGTGAAAAACTGTTTTTT
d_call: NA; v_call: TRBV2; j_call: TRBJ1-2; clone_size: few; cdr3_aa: CASGGTLNYGYTF; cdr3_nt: TGTGCCAGCGGGGGGACACTCAACTATGGCTACACCTTC
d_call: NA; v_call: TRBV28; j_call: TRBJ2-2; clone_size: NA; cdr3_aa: CASRRGAGELFF; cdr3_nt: TGTGCCAGCAGACGGGGCGCCGGGGAGCTGTTTTTT
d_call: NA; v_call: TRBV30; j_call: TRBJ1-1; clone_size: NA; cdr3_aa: CAWSAGGNTEAFF; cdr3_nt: TGTGCCTGGAGTGCTGGTGGGAACACTGAAGCTTTCTTT
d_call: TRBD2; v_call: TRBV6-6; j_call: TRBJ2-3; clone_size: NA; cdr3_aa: CASSSSGGAFTQYF; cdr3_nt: TGTGCCAGCAGCTCTAGCGGGGGGGCGTTTACGCAGTATTTT
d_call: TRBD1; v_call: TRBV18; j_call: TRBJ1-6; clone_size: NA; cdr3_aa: CASSPYGQGLSSYNSPLHF; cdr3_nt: TGTGCCAGCTCACCGTACGGACAGGGGCTGAGCTCCTATAATTCACCCCTCCACTTT
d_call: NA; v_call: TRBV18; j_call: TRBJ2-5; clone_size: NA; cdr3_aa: CASSLGTGTQETQYF; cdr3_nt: TGTGCCAGCTCCCTTGGGACTGGCACTCAAGAGACCCAGTACTTC
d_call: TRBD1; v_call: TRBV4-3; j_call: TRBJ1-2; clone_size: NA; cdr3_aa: CASSPGGSGYGYTF; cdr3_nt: TGCGCCAGCAGCCCAGGGGGATCGGGGTATGGCTACACCTTC
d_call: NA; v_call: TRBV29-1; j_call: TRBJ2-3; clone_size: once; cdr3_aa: CSVDRGSTDTQYF; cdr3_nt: TGCAGCGTTGATCGAGGAAGCACAGATACGCAGTATTTT
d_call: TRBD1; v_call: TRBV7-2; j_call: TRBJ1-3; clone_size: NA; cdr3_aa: CASSSGDRGSPTIYF; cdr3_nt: TGTGCCAGCAGCTCGGGGGACAGGGGTTCCCCCACCATATATTTT
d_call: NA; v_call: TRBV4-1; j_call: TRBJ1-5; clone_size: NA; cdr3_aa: CASSQSSNQPQHF; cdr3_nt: TGCGCCAGCAGCCAAAGTAGCAATCAGCCCCAGCATTTT
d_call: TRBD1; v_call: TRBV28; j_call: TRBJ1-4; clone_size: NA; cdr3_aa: CASSFPKGQRNEKLFF; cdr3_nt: TGTGCCAGCAGTTTCCCGAAGGGACAGAGAAATGAAAAACTGTTTTTT
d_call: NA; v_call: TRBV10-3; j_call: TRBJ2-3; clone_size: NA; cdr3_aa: CAISVTGSGTDTQYF; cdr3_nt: TGTGCCATCAGTGTAACCGGGAGCGGTACAGATACGCAGTATTTT
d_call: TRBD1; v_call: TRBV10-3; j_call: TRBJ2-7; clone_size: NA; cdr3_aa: CAVMGQDLYEQYF; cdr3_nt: TGTGCCGTCATGGGACAGGACCTCTACGAGCAGTACTTC
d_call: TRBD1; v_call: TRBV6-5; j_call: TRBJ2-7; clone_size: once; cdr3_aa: CASSADRYEQYF; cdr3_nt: TGTGCCAGCAGTGCGGACAGGTACGAGCAGTACTTC
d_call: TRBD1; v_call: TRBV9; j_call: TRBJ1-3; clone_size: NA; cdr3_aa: CASRRDSLGNTIYF; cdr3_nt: TGTGCCAGCAGACGGGACAGCCTTGGAAACACCATATATTTT
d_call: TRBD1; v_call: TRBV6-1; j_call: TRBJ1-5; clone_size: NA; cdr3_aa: CASSGGDSRLGAQHF; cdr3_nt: TGTGCCAGCAGTGGAGGGGACAGCCGGTTGGGGGCCCAGCATTTT
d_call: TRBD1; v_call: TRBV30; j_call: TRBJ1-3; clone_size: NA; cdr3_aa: CAWTGGFSSGNTIYF; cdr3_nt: TGTGCCTGGACAGGGGGCTTCAGCTCTGGAAACACCATATATTTT
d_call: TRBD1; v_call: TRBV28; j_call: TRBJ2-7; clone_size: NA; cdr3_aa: CASIPGTGLYEQYF; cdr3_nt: TGTGCCAGCATACCCGGGACAGGGTTGTACGAGCAGTACTTC
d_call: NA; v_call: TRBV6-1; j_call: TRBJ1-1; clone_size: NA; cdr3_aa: CASSEGNVGTEAFF; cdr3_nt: TGTGCCAGCAGTGAAGGTAACGTCGGCACTGAAGCTTTCTTT